The 4 T cell receptor beta chains reported below all come from one sample, sequenced in a study of spatial heterogeneity in lung cancer. Findings and caveats of the study: One measure, the expanded intratumoral alpha and beta TCR count, tracked tumor mutation counts.

From the 5' RACE reads, TCRdb called clonotypes with MiXCR, one entry per CDR3 protein. Of about 9,800 distinct CDR3 sequences listed, about 54% are singletons. Time point given: sample taken at primary tumor resection. Their cognate antigens are unknown. The sequencing used lung tumor tissue, collected at surgery. The origin of the receptors is a female donor with early-stage non-small cell lung cancer.

This clonotype occurred once. The chain employs TRBV6-2 or TRBV6-3 and TRBJ2-5; D not certain. The CDR3 spans 12 residues. The germline CDR1 and CDR2 sequences are MNHEY and SVGEGT. The V gene lost 2 bases and the J gene lost 3 bases, with 4 bases spanning the gap. CDR3 in DNA: TGTGCCAGCAGTTACACGGAAGAGACCCAGTACTTC. It yields the protein CASSYTEETQYF.

This clonotype was observed a few times. CDR3 sequence reads: CASSSMFGTGYTEAFF. The CDR3 coding sequence is TGTGCCAGCAGTTCCATGTTCGGGACAGGGTACACTGAAGCTTTCTTT. The rearrangement joins TRBV7-2 to TRBJ1-1; TRBD1 aligns across 9 bases. The V and J ends lost 6 bases and 3 bases, in that order; junction bases with no gene match: 11. The CDR3 length is 16 residues. Germline CDR1 SGHTA, CDR2 FQGNSA.

The V call is TRBV3-1, the J call TRBJ2-3, with 8 bases fitting TRBD2. This CDR3 is 16 amino acids long. V was pared by 4 bases and J by 3 bases, with 9 bases of the junction left unmatched. CDR1 and CDR2 (germline): LGHDT, YNNKEL (reference sequence). CDR3 loop: CASSLNGRGPTDTQYF. The DNA of the CDR3 is TGTGCCAGCAGCCTAAACGGGAGGGGCCCAACAGATACGCAGTATTTT.

This clonotype has more than one count but fewer than ten. The genes are TRBV15 and TRBJ1-5, with 8 bases that match TRBD1. This CDR3 spans 20 amino acids. Trimming took 0 bases from V and 0 from J; bases not matched to a gene: 13. Germline CDR1 reads LNHNV; CDR2 reads YYDKDF (reference sequence). Here the CDR3 reads CATSRDRGRTGFYSNQPQHF. The CDR3 DNA follows: TGTGCCACCAGCAGAGACAGGGGGCGAACCGGCTTTTATAGCAATCAGCCCCAGCATTTT.